This entry lists 5 T cell receptor beta chains sequenced from one sample in a study of CD8 T cells in Susac syndrome (dated by TCRdb to about 2019). Library generation was performed with the immunoSEQ multiplex PCR assay. RNA was extracted using the RNeasy kit, and about 0.45 to 1 ug of the RNA was reverse transcribed with random hexamers. The raw public data were reprocessed by TCRdb itself: fastp quality trimming at Q25, MiXCR clonotype calling, in-frame beta chains only. When rows share a CDR3 protein, they turn into one entry using the most common DNA and genes. The sample profile shows 170,000 or so distinct CDR3 sequences; roughly 95% of them were found once. The ten largest make up 0.15% to 0.2% of the sample. The source material was CD8+ T cells from PBMCs. The receptors stem from a human donor with multiple sclerosis.

The V and J genes are TRBV3-1 and TRBJ2-5; the D call may be TRBD1 or TRBD2 (5 bases each). V lost 1 base to trimming and J lost 10 bases, with 19 bases between them. This CDR3 is 15 amino acids long. Germline V gene lookup returns CDR1 LGHDT and CDR2 YNNKEL (reference sequence). CDR3 in amino acids: CASSQGWAGAEDQYF. The CDR3 nucleotides read TGTGCCAGCAGCCAAGGGTGGGCCGGGGCCGAAGACCAGTACTTC.

This sequence joins TRBV15 and TRBJ1-1; D not resolved. CDR1 and CDR2 from the germline V gene are LNHNV and YYDKDF (reference sequence). The CDR3 covers 13 residues. V was cut by 10 bases and J by 0 bases, with 12 bases left in between. The CDR3 nucleotides are TGTGCCATCTCCCAGGAGATGAACACTGAAGCTTTCTTT. It specifies CAISQEMNTEAFF.

In its sample, this clonotype was seen once. V is TRBV7-9 and J is TRBJ1-1, with TRBD1 as a possible D gene (6 bases). The CDR3 is 13 amino acids. The germline V and J ends were trimmed by 9 bases and 6 bases, with 17 bases remaining between them. Germline loops: CDR1 SEHNR, CDR2 FQNEAQ (reference sequence). DNA for the CDR3: TGTGCCAGTCGGGAGGGGGGAGTGGCTGAAGCTTTCTTT. This encodes CASREGGVAEAFF.

The chain combines TRBV5-4 with TRBJ1-1; 12 bases align to TRBD1. CDR3 length: 15 amino acids. V lost 4 bases, J lost 2 bases, and 3 bases stayed unmatched. Germline V lookup: CDR1 SGHNT, CDR2 YYREEE (reference sequence). CDR3 in DNA: TGTGCCAGCAGCATGGGACAGGGGGCCAACACTGAAGCTTTCTTT. Protein: CASSMGQGANTEAFF.

This chain links TRBV7-3 with TRBJ2-3; D not certain. Germline assignment: CDR1 SGHTA and CDR2 FQGTGA. The V gene lost 2 bases and the J gene lost 6 bases, with 12 bases spanning the gap. The CDR3 loop spans 14 amino acids. CDR3 DNA: TGTGCCAGCAGCTTATTGTCCACTACCGATACGCAGTATTTT. It is translated as CASSLLSTTDTQYF.